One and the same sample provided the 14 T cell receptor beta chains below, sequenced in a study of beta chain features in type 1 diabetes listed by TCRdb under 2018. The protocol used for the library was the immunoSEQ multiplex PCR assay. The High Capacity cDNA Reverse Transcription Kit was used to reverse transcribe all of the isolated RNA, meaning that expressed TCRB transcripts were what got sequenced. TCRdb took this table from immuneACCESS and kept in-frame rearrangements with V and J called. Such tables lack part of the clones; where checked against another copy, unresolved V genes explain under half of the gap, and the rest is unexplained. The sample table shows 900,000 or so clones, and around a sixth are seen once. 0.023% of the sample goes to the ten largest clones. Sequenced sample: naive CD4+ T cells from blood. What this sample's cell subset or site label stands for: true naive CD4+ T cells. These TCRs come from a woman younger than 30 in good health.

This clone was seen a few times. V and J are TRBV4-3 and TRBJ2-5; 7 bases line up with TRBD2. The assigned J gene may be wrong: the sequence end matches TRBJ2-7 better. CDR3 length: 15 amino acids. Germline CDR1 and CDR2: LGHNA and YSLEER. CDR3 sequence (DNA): TGCGCCAGCAGCCAAGATAGCGGGTATACCTACGAGCAGTACTTC. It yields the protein CASSQDSGYTYEQYF.

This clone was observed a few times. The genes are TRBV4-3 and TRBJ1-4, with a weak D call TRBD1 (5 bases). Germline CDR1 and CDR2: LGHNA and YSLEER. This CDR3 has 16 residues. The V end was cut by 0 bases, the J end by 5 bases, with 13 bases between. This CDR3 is CASSQDLGGANEKLFF. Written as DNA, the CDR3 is TGCGCCAGCAGCCAAGATCTGGGTGGGGCGAATGAAAAACTGTTTTTT.

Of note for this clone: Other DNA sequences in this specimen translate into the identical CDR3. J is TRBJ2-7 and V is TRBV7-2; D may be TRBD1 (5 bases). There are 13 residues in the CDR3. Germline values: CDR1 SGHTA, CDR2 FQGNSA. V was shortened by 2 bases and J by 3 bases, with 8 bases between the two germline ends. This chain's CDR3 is CASSLTDSYEQYF. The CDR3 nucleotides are TGTGCCAGCAGCTTAACTGACAGCTACGAGCAGTACTTC.

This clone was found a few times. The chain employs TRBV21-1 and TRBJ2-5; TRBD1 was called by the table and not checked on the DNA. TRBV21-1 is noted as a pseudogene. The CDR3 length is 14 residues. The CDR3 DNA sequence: TGTGCCAGCAGTTTAGGGGCCGTACGGGAGACCCAGTACTTC. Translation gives CASSLGAVRETQYF.

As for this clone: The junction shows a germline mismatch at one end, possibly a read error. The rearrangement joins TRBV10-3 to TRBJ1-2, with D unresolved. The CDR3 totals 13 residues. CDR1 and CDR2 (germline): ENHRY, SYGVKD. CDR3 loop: CASSYEGYYGYTF. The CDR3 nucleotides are TGTGCCAGCAGTTACGAGGGTTACTATGGCTACACCTTC.

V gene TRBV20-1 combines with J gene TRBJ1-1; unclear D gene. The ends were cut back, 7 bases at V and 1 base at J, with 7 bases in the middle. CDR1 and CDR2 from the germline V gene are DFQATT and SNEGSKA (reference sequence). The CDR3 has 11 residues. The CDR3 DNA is TGCAGTGGGATGGGGAACACTGAAGCTTTCTTT. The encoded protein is CSGMGNTEAFF.

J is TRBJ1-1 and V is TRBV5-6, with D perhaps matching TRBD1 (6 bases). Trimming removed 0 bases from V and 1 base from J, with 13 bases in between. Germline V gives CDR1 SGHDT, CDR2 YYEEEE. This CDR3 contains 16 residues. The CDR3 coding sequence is TGTGCCAGCAGCTTGGATCTGGGACACCGGAACACTGAAGCTTTCTTT. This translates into CASSLDLGHRNTEAFF. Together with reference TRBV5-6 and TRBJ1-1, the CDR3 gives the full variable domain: DAGVTQSPTHLIKTRGQQVTLRCSPKSGHDTVSWYQQALGQGPQFIFQYYEEEERQRGNFPDRFSGHQFPNYSSELNVNALLLGDSALYLCASSLDLGHRNTEAFFGQGTRLTVV.

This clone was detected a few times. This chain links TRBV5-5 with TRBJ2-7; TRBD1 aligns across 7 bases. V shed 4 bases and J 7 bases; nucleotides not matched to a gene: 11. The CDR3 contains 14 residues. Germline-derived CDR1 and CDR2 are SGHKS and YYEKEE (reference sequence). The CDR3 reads CASSPGQAQREQYF. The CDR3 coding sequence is TGTGCCAGCAGCCCCGGACAGGCTCAGCGTGAGCAGTACTTC.

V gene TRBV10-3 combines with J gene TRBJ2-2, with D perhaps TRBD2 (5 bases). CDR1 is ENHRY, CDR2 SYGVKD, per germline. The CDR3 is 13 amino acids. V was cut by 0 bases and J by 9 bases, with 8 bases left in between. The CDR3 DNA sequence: TGTGCCATCAGTGAGTCCGGGGTCAGGGAGCTGTTTTTT. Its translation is CAISESGVRELFF.

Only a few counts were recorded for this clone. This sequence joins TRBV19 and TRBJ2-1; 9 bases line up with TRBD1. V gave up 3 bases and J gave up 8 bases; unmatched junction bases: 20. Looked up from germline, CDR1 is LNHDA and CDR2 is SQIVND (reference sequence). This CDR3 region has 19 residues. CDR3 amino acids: CASSMPGQGFTRERHEQFF. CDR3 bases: TGTGCCAGTAGTATGCCGGGACAGGGTTTTACGCGGGAGCGGCATGAGCAGTTCTTC.

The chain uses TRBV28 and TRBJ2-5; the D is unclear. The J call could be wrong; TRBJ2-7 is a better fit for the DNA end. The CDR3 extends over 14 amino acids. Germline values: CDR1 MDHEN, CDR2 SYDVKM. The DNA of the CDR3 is TGTGCCAGCAGTTTTGGTCAGTGGCTCTACGAGCAGTACTTC. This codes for CASSFGQWLYEQYF.

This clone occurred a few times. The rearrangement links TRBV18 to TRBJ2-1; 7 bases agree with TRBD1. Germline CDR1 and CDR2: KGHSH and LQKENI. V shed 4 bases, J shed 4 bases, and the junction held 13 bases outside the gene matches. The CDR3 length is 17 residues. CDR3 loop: CASSQTRQGLTYNEQFF. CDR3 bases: TGTGCCAGCTCACAAACCCGACAGGGTCTCACTTACAATGAGCAGTTCTTC.

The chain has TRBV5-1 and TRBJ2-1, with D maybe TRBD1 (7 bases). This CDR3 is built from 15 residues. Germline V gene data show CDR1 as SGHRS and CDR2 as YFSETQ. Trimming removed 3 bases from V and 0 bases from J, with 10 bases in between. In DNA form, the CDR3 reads TGCGCCAGCAGCTCCCAGGGGGGCTCCTACAATGAGCAGTTCTTC. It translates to CASSSQGGSYNEQFF.

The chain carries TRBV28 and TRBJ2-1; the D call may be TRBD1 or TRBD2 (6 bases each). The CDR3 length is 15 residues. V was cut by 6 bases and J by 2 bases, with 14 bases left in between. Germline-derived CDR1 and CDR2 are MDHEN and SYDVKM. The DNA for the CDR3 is TGTGCCAGCAGCACCCCGAGGGGGGCCTACAATGAGCAGTTCTTC. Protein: CASSTPRGAYNEQFF.